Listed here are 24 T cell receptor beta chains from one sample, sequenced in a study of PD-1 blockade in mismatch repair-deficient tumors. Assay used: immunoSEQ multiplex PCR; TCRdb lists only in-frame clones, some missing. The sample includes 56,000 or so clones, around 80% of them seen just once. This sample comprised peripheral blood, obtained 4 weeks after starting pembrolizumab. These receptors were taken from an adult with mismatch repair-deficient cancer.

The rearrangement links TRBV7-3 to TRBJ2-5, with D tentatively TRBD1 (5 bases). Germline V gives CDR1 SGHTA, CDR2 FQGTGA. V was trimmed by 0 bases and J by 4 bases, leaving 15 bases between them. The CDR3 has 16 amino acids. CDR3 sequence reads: CASSLTAGSYGETQYF. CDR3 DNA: TGTGCCAGCAGCTTAACGGCAGGGTCCTACGGAGAGACCCAGTACTTC.

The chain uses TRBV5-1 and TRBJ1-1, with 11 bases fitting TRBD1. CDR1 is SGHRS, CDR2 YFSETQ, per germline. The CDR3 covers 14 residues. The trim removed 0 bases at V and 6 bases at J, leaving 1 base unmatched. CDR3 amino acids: CASSLGTGGPEAFF. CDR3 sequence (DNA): TGCGCCAGCAGCTTGGGGACAGGGGGCCCTGAAGCTTTCTTT. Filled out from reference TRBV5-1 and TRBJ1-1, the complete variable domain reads KAGVTQTPRYLIKTRGQQVTLSCSPISGHRSVSWYQQTPGQGLQFLFEYFSETQRNKGNFPGRFSGRQFSNSRSEMNVSTLELGDSALYLCASSLGTGGPEAFFGQGTRLTVV.

CDR3 bases: TGTGCCAGCAGCTTGCGGACAGTTTTCTCCGAGCAGTACTTC. As protein: CASSLRTVFSEQYF. The chain joins TRBV7-9 to TRBJ2-7; D may be TRBD1 (6 bases). From germline, CDR1 is SEHNR and CDR2 FQNEAQ (reference sequence). The CDR3 has 14 amino acids. Trimming removed 3 bases from V and 6 bases from J, with 15 bases in between. Drawing the rest from reference TRBV7-9 and TRBJ2-7, the complete variable domain is DTGVSQNPRHKITKRGQNVTFRCDPISEHNRLYWYRQTLGQGPEFLTYFQNEAQLEKSRLLSDRFSAERPKGSFSTLEIQRTEQGDSAMYLCASSLRTVFSEQYFGPGTRLTVT.

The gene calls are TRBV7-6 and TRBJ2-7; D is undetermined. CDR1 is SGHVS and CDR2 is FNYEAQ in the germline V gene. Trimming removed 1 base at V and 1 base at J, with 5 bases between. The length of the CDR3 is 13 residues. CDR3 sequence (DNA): TGTGCCAGCAGCTTAGTTTGGTCCTACGAGCAGTACTTC. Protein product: CASSLVWSYEQYF.

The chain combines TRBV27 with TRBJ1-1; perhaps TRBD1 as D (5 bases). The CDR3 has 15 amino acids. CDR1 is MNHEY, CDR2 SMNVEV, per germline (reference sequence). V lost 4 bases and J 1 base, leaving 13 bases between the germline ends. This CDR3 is CASSSEGPPNTEAFF. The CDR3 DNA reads TGTGCCAGCAGTTCAGAGGGACCGCCGAACACTGAAGCTTTCTTT.

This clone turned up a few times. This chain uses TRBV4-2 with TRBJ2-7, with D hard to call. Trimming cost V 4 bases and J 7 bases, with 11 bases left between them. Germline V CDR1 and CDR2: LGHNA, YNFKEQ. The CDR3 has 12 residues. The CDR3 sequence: CASSPDVGEQYF. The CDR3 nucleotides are TGTGCCAGCAGCCCCGACGTGGGTGAGCAGTACTTC.

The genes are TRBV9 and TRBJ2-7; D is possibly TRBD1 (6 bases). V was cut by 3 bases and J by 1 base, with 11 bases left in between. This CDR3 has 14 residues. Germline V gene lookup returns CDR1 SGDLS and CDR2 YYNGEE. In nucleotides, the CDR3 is TGTGCCAGCAGCGCCACAGGGAAGTCCTACGAGCAGTACTTC. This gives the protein CASSATGKSYEQYF.

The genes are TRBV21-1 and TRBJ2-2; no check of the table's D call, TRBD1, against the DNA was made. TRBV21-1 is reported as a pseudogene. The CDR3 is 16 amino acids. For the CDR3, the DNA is TGTGCCAGCAGTAAAAGGAAGGGACAGAACACCGGGGAGCTGTTTTTT. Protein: CASSKRKGQNTGELFF.

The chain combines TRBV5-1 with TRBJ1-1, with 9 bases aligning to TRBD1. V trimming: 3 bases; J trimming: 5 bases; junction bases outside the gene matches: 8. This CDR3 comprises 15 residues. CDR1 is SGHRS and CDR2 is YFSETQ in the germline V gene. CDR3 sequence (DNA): TGCGCCAGCAGCTGGGACAGGGTCGGCGAAACTGAAGCTTTCTTT. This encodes CASSWDRVGETEAFF.

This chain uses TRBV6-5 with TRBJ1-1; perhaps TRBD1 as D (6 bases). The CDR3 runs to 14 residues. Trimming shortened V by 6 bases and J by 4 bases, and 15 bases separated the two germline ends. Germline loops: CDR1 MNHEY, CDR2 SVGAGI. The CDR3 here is CASSPRGPITEAFF. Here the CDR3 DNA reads TGTGCCAGCAGCCCTCGGGGGCCGATCACTGAAGCTTTCTTT.

This CDR3 is CASSEAQVQETQYF. The CDR3 DNA follows: TGTGCCAGCAGTGAAGCACAGGTTCAGGAGACCCAGTACTTC. The V call is TRBV2, the J call TRBJ2-5; perhaps TRBD1 as D (5 bases). Germline CDR1 reads SNHLY; CDR2 reads FYNNEI. V lost 0 bases and J lost 5, with 10 bases in between. The CDR3 contains 14 residues.

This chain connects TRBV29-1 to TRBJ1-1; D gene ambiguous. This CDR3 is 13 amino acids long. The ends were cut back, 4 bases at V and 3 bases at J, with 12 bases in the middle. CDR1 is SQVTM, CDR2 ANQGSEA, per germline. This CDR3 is CSVGVSWDTEAFF. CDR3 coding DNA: TGCAGCGTTGGAGTCAGCTGGGACACTGAAGCTTTCTTT. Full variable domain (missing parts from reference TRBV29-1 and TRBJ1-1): SAVISQKPSRDICQRGTSLTIQCQVDSQVTMMFWYRQQPGQSLTLIATANQGSEATYESGFVIDKFPISRPNLTFSTLTVSNMSPEDSSIYLCSVGVSWDTEAFFGQGTRLTVV.

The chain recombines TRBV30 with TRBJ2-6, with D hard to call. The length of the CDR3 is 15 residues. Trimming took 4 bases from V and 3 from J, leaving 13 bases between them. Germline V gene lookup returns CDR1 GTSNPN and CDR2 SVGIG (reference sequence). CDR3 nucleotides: TGTGCCTGGACCAATCAAGCAATTGGGGCCAACGTCCTGACTTTC. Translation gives CAWTNQAIGANVLTF.

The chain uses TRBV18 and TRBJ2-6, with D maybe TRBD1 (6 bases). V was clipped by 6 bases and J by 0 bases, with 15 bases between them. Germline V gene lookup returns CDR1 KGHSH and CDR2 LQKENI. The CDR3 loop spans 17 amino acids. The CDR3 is CASSETGQSSGANVLTF. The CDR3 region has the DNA TGTGCCAGCTCCGAGACAGGCCAGAGCTCTGGGGCCAACGTCCTGACTTTC. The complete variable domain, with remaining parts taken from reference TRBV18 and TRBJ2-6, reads NAGVMQNPRHLVRRRGQEARLRCSPMKGHSHVYWYRQLPEEGLKFMVYLQKENIIDESGMPKERFSAEFPKEGPSILRIQQVVRGDSAAYFCASSETGQSSGANVLTFGAGSRLTVL.

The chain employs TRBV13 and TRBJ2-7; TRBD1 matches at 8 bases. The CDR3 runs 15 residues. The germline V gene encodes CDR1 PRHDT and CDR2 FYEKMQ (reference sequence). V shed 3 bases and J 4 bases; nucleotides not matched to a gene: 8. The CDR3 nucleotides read TGTGCCAGCAGCTTCCAGACAGGGGAGAGATACGAGCAGTACTTC. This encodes CASSFQTGERYEQYF.

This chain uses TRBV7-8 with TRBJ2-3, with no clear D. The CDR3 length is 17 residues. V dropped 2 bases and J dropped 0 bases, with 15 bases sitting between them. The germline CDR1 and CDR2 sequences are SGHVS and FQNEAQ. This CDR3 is CASSLKGRRPSTDTQYF. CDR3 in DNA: TGTGCCAGCAGCTTAAAAGGTCGTAGACCTAGCACAGATACGCAGTATTTT.

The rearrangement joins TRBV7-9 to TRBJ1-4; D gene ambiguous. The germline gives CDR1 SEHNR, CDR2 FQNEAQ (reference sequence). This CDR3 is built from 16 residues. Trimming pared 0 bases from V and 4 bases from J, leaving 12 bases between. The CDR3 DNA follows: TGTGCCAGCAGCTTAGCGGGAGGAACAGTTAATGAAAAACTGTTTTTT. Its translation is CASSLAGGTVNEKLFF. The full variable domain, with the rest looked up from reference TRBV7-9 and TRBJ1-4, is DTGVSQNPRHKITKRGQNVTFRCDPISEHNRLYWYRQTLGQGPEFLTYFQNEAQLEKSRLLSDRFSAERPKGSFSTLEIQRTEQGDSAMYLCASSLAGGTVNEKLFFGSGTQLSVL.

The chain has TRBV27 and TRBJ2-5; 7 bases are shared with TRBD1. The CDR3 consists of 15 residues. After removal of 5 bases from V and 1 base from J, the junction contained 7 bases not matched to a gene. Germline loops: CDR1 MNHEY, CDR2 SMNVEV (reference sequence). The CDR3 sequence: CASSARYRGQETQYF. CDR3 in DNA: TGTGCCAGCAGTGCCCGATACAGGGGCCAAGAGACCCAGTACTTC.

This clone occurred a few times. CDR3 loop: CASSNQGARNEQFF. The CDR3 DNA reads TGTGCCAGTAGTAACCAGGGGGCAAGGAATGAGCAGTTCTTC. The V call is TRBV19, the J call TRBJ2-1; 8 bases align to TRBD1. Looked up from germline, CDR1 is LNHDA and CDR2 is SQIVND (reference sequence). CDR3 length equals 14 residues. After removal of 4 bases from V and 7 bases from J, the junction contained 6 bases not matched to a gene.

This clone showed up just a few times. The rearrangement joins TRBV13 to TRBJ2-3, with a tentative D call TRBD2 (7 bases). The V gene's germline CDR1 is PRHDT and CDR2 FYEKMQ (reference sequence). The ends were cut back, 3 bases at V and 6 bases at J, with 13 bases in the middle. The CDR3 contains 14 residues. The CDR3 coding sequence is TGTGCCAGCAGCTTTCGGGGGGCAGGGGATACGCAGTATTTT. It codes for CASSFRGAGDTQYF.

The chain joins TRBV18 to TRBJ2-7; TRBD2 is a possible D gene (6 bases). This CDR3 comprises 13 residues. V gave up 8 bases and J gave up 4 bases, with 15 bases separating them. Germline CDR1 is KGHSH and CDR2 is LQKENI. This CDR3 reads CASPAGYNYEQYF. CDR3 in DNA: TGTGCCAGCCCGGCGGGGTACAATTACGAGCAGTACTTC.

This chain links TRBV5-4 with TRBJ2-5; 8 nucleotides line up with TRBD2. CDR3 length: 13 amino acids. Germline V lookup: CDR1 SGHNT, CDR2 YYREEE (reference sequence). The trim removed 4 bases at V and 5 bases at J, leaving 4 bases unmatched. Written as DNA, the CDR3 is TGTGCCAGCAGCAACGGGAGGGGGGAGACCCAGTACTTC. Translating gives CASSNGRGETQYF.

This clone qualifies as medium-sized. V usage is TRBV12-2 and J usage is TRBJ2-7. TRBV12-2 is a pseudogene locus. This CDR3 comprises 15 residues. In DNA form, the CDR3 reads TGTGCAAGTCGCTTAACCTCGACCTCCTCCTACGAGCAGTACTTC. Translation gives CASRLTSTSSYEQYF.

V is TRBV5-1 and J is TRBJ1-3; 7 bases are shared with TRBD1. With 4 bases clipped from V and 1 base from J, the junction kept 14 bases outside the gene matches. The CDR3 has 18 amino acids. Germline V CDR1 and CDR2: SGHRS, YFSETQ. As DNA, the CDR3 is TGCGCCAGCAGCGGCTCGACAGGGTCAGATTGGTCTGGAAACACCATATATTTT. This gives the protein CASSGSTGSDWSGNTIYF.